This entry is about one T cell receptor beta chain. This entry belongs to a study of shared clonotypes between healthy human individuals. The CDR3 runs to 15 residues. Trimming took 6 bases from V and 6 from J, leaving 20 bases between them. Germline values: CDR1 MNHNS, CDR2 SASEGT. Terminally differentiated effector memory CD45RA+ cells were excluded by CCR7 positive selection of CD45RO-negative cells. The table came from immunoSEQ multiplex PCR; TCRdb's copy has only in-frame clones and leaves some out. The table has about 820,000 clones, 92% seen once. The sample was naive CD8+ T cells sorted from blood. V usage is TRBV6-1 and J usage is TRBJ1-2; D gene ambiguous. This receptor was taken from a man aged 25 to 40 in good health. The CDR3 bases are TGTGCCAGCAGCCACCTCGGACCTCTTTTGGATGGCTACACCTTC. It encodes CASSHLGPLLDGYTF.